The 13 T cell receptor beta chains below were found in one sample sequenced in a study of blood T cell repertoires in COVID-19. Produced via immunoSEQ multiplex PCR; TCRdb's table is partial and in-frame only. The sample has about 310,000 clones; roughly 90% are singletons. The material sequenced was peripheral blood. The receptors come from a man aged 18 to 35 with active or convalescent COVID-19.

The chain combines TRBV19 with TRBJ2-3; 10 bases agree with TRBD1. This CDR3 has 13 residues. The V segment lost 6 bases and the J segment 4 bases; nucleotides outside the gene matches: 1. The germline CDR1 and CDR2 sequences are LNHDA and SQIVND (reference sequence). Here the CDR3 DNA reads TGTGCCAGTAGGGGACAGGGGCCAGATACGCAGTATTTT. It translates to CASRGQGPDTQYF.

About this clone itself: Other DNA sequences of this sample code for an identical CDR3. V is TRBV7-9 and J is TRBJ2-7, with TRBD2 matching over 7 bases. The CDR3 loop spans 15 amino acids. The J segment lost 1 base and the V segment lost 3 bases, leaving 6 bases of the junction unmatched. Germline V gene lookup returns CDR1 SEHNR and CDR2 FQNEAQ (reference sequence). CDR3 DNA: TGTGCCAGCAGCTTTGTGGCGGGAGCATCCTACGAGCAGTACTTC. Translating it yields CASSFVAGASYEQYF.

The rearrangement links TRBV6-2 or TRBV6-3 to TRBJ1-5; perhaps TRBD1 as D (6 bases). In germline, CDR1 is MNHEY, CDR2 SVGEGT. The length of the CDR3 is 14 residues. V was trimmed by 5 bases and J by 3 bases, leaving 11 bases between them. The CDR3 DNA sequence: TGTGCCAGCAGTCCAACAGGGATCAATCAGCCCCAGCATTTT. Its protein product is CASSPTGINQPQHF.

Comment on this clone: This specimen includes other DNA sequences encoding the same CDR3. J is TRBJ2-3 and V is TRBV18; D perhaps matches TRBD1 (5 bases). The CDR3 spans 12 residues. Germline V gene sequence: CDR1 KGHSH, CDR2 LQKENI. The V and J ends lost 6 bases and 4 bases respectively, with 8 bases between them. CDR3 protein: CASSPTADTQYF. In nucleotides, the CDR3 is TGTGCCAGCTCCCCGACAGCAGATACGCAGTATTTT.

CDR3 nucleotides: TGCAGCGTTGGGGGGGGCCTCTACGAGCAGTACTTC. It yields the protein CSVGGGLYEQYF. The chain recombines TRBV29-1 with TRBJ2-7; weak D call: TRBD2 (7 bases). With 4 bases removed from V and 3 bases from J, the gap between germline ends came to 10 bases. The CDR3 is 12 amino acids. Germline V CDR1 and CDR2: SQVTM, ANQGSEA.

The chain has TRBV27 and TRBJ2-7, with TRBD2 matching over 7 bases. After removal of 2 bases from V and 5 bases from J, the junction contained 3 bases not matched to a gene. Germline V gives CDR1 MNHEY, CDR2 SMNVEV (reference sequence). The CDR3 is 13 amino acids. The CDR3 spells CASSLLRGDEQYF. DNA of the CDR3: TGTGCCAGCAGTTTACTCCGGGGGGACGAGCAGTACTTC.

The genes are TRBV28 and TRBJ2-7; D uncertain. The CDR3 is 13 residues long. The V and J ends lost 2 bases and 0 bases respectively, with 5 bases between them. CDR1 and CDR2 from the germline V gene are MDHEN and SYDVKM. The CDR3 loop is CASSLRSSYEQYF. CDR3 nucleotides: TGTGCCAGCAGTTTAAGGAGCTCCTACGAGCAGTACTTC.

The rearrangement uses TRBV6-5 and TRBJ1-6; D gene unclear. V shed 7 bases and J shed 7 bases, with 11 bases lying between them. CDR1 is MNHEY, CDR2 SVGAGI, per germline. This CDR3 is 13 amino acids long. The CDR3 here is CASTRQANSPLHF. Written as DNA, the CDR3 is TGTGCCAGCACTCGGCAGGCCAATTCACCCCTCCACTTT.

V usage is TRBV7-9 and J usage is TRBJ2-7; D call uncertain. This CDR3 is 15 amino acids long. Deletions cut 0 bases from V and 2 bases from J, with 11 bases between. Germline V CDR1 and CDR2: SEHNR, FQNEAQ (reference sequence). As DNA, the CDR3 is TGTGCCAGCAGCTTAGCAGAACTTCTTACCTACGAGCAGTACTTC. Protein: CASSLAELLTYEQYF.

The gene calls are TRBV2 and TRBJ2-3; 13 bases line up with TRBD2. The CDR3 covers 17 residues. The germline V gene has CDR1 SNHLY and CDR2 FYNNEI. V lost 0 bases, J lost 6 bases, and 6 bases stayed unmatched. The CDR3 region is CASSEALTSGRMDTQYF. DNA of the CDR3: TGTGCCAGCAGTGAAGCTTTGACTAGCGGGAGGATGGATACGCAGTATTTT.

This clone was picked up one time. The CDR3, as DNA: TGTGCCAGCAGCCAAGTGGGCAGCTACGAGCAGTACTTC. This codes for CASSQVGSYEQYF. J is TRBJ2-7 and V is TRBV3-1 (or the pseudogene TRBV3-2), with no clear D. With 1 base removed from V and 3 bases from J, the gap between germline ends came to 7 bases. This CDR3 is built from 13 residues. CDR1 LGHDT and CDR2 YNNKEL come from the germline V gene (reference sequence).

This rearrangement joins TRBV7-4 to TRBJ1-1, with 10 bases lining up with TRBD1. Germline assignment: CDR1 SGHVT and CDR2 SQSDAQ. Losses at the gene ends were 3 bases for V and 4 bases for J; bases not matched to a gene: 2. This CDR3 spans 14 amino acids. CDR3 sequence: CASSLTGGFTEAFF. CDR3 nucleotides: TGTGCCAGCAGCTTGACAGGGGGCTTCACTGAAGCTTTCTTT.

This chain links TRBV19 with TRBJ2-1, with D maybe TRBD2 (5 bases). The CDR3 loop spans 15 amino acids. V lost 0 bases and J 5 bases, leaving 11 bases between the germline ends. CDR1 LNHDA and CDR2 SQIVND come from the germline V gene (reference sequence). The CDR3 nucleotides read TGTGCCAGTAGTATAGATGAGGGAGTACACAATGAGCAGTTCTTC. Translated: CASSIDEGVHNEQFF.